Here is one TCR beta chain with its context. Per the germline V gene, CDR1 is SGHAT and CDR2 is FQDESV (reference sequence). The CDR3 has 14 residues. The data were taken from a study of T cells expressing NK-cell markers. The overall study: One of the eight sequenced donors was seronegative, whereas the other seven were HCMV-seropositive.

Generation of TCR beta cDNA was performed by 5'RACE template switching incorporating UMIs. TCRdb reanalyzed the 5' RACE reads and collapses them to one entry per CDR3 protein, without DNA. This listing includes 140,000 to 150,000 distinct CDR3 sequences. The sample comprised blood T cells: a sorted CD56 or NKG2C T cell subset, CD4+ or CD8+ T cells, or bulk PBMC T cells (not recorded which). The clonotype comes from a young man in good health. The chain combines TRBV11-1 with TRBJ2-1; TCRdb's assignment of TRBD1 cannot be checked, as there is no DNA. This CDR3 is CASSYWTGEGEQFF.